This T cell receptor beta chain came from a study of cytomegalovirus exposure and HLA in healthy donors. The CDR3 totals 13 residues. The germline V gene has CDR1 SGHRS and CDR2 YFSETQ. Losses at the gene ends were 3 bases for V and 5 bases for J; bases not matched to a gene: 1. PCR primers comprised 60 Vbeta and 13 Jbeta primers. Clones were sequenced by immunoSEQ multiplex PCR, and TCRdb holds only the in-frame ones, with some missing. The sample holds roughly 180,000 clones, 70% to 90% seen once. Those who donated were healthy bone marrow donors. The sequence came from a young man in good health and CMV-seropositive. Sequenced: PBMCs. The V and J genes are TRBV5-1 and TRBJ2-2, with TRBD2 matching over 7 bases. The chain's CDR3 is CASSWGGTGELFF. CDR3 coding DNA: TGCGCCAGCAGCTGGGGGGGTACCGGGGAGCTGTTTTTT.